The subject of this entry is one TCR beta chain. The data stem from a study of blood T cell repertoires in COVID-19. Study as a whole: Specimens from acute and convalescent COVID-19 originated in the United States, Italy and Spain. T cells, B-cell-depleted T cells, or PBMCs supplied cDNA or gDNA.

The CDR3 is made up of 14 amino acids. V was trimmed by 0 bases and J by 6 bases, leaving 12 bases between them. CDR1 and CDR2 (germline): SGHTA, FQGNSA. Authors' methods: Estimation of nucleated cell counts was performed using reference gene primer amplification. Assay used: immunoSEQ multiplex PCR; TCRdb lists only in-frame clones, some missing. That table furnishes V, J and clone size, whereas the DNA furnished D and trimming. The data hold 35,000 or so clones, with 80% observed a single time. Sequencing was done on a sample of peripheral blood. The origin of this receptor is a woman in her 70s with acute or convalescent COVID-19. The chain joins TRBV7-2 to TRBJ2-7; TRBD2 might be the D (6 bases). DNA of the CDR3: TGTGCCAGCAGCTTAGCGGGGGGTAGGGCCGAGCAGTACTTC. Its translation is CASSLAGGRAEQYF. The entire variable domain, with the rest obtained from reference TRBV7-2 and TRBJ2-7, is as follows: GAGVSQSPSNKVTEKGKDVELRCDPISGHTALYWYRQSLGQGLEFLIYFQGNSAPDKSGLPSDRFSAERTGGSVSTLTIQRTQQEDSAVYLCASSLAGGRAEQYFGPGTRLTVT.